One and the same sample provided the 28 T cell receptor beta chains below, sequenced in a study of identical twins. One entry per CDR3 protein, called by TCRdb with MiXCR from the 5' RACE reads. This table has some 500,000 distinct CDR3 sequences, 14% appearing once. The data were also submitted as part of a second study, on yellow fever vaccine responses in identical twins.

Sequencing was carried out using CD4+ T cells sorted from blood. Receptors were obtained from a woman between 18 and 29 years old in good health.

This chain uses TRBV11-2 with TRBJ2-1, with 10 bases lining up with TRBD1. This CDR3 has 18 residues. The V gene end was trimmed by 5 bases and the J gene end by 4 bases; junction bases not matched to a gene: 14. Germline assignment: CDR1 SGHAT and CDR2 FQNNGV. The DNA of the CDR3 is TGTGCCAGCAGCAATAGGCCCACCGGGACAGGGGCTTACAATGAGCAGTTCTTC. This translates into CASSNRPTGTGAYNEQFF.

This sequence joins TRBV12-3 or TRBV12-4 and TRBJ1-5; D is undetermined. Trimming stripped 6 bases from V and 7 bases from J, with 16 bases between. This CDR3 spans 14 amino acids. CDR3 region: CASSQSGARQPQHF. DNA of the CDR3: TGTGCCAGCAGCCAATCCGGAGCCAGGCAGCCCCAGCATTTT.

As concerns this clonotype: Possible read error: a much larger clone is one base away. V and J are TRBV20-1 and TRBJ2-1; no clear D gene. Germline CDR1 DFQATT, CDR2 SNEGSKA (reference sequence). This CDR3 comprises 16 residues. The CDR3 is CCARDQRPSSYNEQFF. In DNA, the CDR3 is TGCTGTGCTAGAGATCAGCGTCCGAGCTCCTACAATGAGCAGTTCTTC.

This clonotype was seen only a few times. V is TRBV12-3 or TRBV12-4 and J is TRBJ1-6; TRBD1 matches 8 bases. The CDR3 consists of 15 residues. The V and J ends lost 5 bases and 10 bases, in that order; junction bases with no gene match: 10. The DNA for the CDR3 is TGTGCCAGCAGTCACCCGACAGGGGTAGGGTCACCCCTCCACTTT. Translation: CASSHPTGVGSPLHF.

V gene TRBV5-1 combines with J gene TRBJ2-1; D is unclear. Germline V gene lookup returns CDR1 SGHRS and CDR2 YFSETQ. V was pared by 4 bases and J by 5 bases, with 16 bases between. The CDR3 consists of 15 residues. CDR3 region: CASSPTSLRNNEQFF. CDR3 nucleotide sequence: TGCGCCAGCAGCCCGACCTCCCTGAGGAACAATGAGCAGTTCTTC.

A few counts support this clonotype. This CDR3 reads CASSQGGSPKEQYF. The CDR3 coding sequence is TGTGCCAGCAGCCAAGGGGGGTCTCCGAAAGAGCAGTACTTC. The rearrangement links TRBV14 to TRBJ2-7; D may match TRBD1 or TRBD2 (5 bases each). With 1 base removed from V and 7 bases from J, the gap between germline ends came to 14 bases. Germline V gene data show CDR1 as SGHDN and CDR2 as FVKESK. The CDR3 totals 14 residues.

This clonotype has only a few counts. The genes are TRBV29-1 and TRBJ1-2, with 7 bases that match TRBD1. V lost 6 bases to trimming and J lost 0 bases; unmatched junction nucleotides: 7. Looked up from germline, CDR1 is SQVTM and CDR2 is ANQGSEA. CDR3 length equals 14 residues. The CDR3 loop reads CSVARQGTNYGYTF. The CDR3 coding sequence is TGCAGCGTAGCTAGACAGGGAACTAACTATGGCTACACCTTC.

This clonotype showed up just a few times. The chain recombines TRBV12-3 or TRBV12-4 with TRBJ2-3; a possible D gene is TRBD1 (5 bases). The CDR3 loop spans 15 amino acids. With 1 base removed from V and 8 bases from J, the gap between germline ends came to 16 bases. CDR3 amino acids: CASSLGLGAAGTQYF. In DNA form, the CDR3 reads TGTGCCAGCAGTTTAGGGTTAGGGGCCGCAGGTACGCAGTATTTT.

This clonotype turned up a few times. This rearrangement joins TRBV6-1 to TRBJ2-1, with D possibly matching TRBD1 (6 bases). Trimming pared 7 bases from V and 5 bases from J, leaving 12 bases between. CDR1 and CDR2 (germline): MNHNS, SASEGT. The CDR3 is 13 residues long. DNA for the CDR3: TGTGCCAGCATGACGGACAGCCACAATGAGCAGTTCTTC. Translated: CASMTDSHNEQFF.

This chain connects TRBV7-9 to TRBJ2-5; possibly TRBD2 for D (5 bases). Trimming cost V 7 bases and J 5 bases, with 11 bases left between them. The germline CDR1 and CDR2 sequences are SEHNR and FQNEAQ (reference sequence). CDR3 length: 12 amino acids. CDR3: CASTWGAETQYF. In nucleotides, the CDR3 is TGTGCCAGCACCTGGGGAGCGGAGACCCAGTACTTC. Variable domain in full (rest from reference TRBV7-9 and TRBJ2-5): DTGVSQNPRHKITKRGQNVTFRCDPISEHNRLYWYRQTLGQGPEFLTYFQNEAQLEKSRLLSDRFSAERPKGSFSTLEIQRTEQGDSAMYLCASTWGAETQYFGPGTRLLVL.

This clonotype was recorded a few times. The gene calls are TRBV2 and TRBJ2-7; unclear D gene. V dropped 6 bases and J dropped 6 bases, with 9 bases sitting between them. Germline values: CDR1 SNHLY, CDR2 FYNNEI. The CDR3 totals 11 residues. The CDR3 is CASRQDAEQYF. The CDR3 DNA is TGTGCCAGCAGGCAGGATGCCGAGCAGTACTTC.

This clonotype was seen ten or more times. This sequence joins TRBV12-3 or TRBV12-4 and TRBJ2-7; 8 nucleotides agree with TRBD2. The CDR3 extends over 14 amino acids. V trimming: 4 bases; J trimming: 2 bases; junction bases outside the gene matches: 4. DNA for the CDR3: TGTGCCAGCAGTTCGGGACTAGGAGCCTACGAGCAGTACTTC. The encoded protein is CASSSGLGAYEQYF.

The rearrangement links TRBV7-9 to TRBJ2-7; no reliable D call. The CDR3 loop spans 14 amino acids. Germline CDR1 SEHNR, CDR2 FQNEAQ (reference sequence). V was shortened by 4 bases and J by 9 bases, with 19 bases between the two germline ends. The CDR3 loop reads CASSSWTNWAPQYF. The DNA of the CDR3 is TGTGCCAGCAGCTCCTGGACGAATTGGGCACCGCAGTACTTC. Together with reference TRBV7-9 and TRBJ2-7, the CDR3 gives the full variable domain: DTGVSQNPRHKITKRGQNVTFRCDPISEHNRLYWYRQTLGQGPEFLTYFQNEAQLEKSRLLSDRFSAERPKGSFSTLEIQRTEQGDSAMYLCASSSWTNWAPQYFGPGTRLTVT.

The V call is TRBV28, the J call TRBJ2-1; D might be TRBD1 or TRBD2, each matching 5 bases. The germline V gene has CDR1 MDHEN and CDR2 SYDVKM. Between the trimmed V and J ends, which lost 3 bases and 9 bases, there was a span of 12 bases. This CDR3 region has 13 residues. Written as DNA, the CDR3 is TGTGCCAGCAGTTTCAAGGGGAGTGGTGAGCAGTTCTTC. This codes for CASSFKGSGEQFF.

The V call is TRBV2, the J call TRBJ2-2; TRBD1 matches at 11 bases. The germline V gene has CDR1 SNHLY and CDR2 FYNNEI. The CDR3 is made up of 14 amino acids. Trimming removed 8 bases from V and 5 bases from J; junction bases left unmatched: 4. The CDR3 nucleotides read TGTGCCAGCGGGGGACAGGGGGTTACCGGGGAGCTGTTTTTT. Its protein product is CASGGQGVTGELFF.

In its sample, this clonotype was seen many times. The rearrangement links TRBV10-3 to TRBJ2-7; TRBD1 might be the D (6 bases). This CDR3 has 17 amino acids. In germline, CDR1 is ENHRY, CDR2 SYGVKD. V lost 0 bases and J 2 bases, leaving 17 bases between the germline ends. CDR3 in amino acids: CAISESRPGASTYEQYF. The CDR3 coding sequence is TGTGCCATCAGTGAGTCCCGCCCAGGGGCATCAACCTACGAGCAGTACTTC.

The chain recombines TRBV23-1 with TRBJ2-7; TRBD1 aligns across 9 bases. TRBV23-1 is classed as an ORF, of uncertain function. The ends lost 2 bases at V and 5 bases at J; junction bases unmatched: 16. This CDR3 region has 18 residues. The CDR3 nucleotides are TGCGCCAGCAGTCAAAAAATATCGGGACAGGGATTATCTGACGAGCAGTACTTC. Protein sequence: CASSQKISGQGLSDEQYF.

The chain employs TRBV12-5 and TRBJ1-2, with D uncertain. Per the germline V gene, CDR1 is LGHNT and CDR2 is FRNRAP. The CDR3 spans 12 residues. The V and J ends lost 7 bases and 7 bases respectively, with 13 bases between them. The CDR3 DNA follows: TGTGCTAGTGCCTTCCGCGATATTGGCTACACCTTC. Residues: CASAFRDIGYTF.

This clonotype has more than one count but fewer than ten. The V and J genes are TRBV7-2 and TRBJ2-7; 7 bases fit TRBD2. Germline V CDR1 and CDR2: SGHTA, FQGNSA. There are 13 residues in the CDR3. V shed 7 bases and J 7 bases; nucleotides not matched to a gene: 10. The CDR3 DNA follows: TGTGCCAGCACCCCCGGGGGGTCCGGGGAGCAGTACTTC. This gives the protein CASTPGGSGEQYF.

This clonotype was recorded many times. The chain links TRBV18 to TRBJ1-6; no firm D call. The CDR3 runs to 15 residues. Germline V gene data show CDR1 as KGHSH and CDR2 as LQKENI. Trimming left V 0 bases short and J 7 bases short, with 10 bases between. The CDR3 region has the DNA TGTGCCAGCTCACCACCGGTGCCAGCAAATTCACCCCTCCACTTT. Translation gives CASSPPVPANSPLHF.

In DNA form, the CDR3 reads TGTGCCAGCAGCTCAGGGACTAGCGGGACGGTTGGGGAGCAGTACTTC. It is translated as CASSSGTSGTVGEQYF. V is TRBV7-9 and J is TRBJ2-7; 13 nucleotides agree with TRBD2. The V and J ends lost 4 bases and 7 bases, in that order; junction bases with no gene match: 10. The CDR3 loop spans 16 amino acids. The germline CDR1 and CDR2 sequences are SEHNR and FQNEAQ (reference sequence).

The rearrangement joins TRBV6-5 to TRBJ2-3; no clear D gene. The germline V gene has CDR1 MNHEY and CDR2 SVGAGI. The CDR3 covers 16 residues. Trimming left V 4 bases short and J 6 bases short, with 20 bases between. The CDR3 is CASSSPSVQGADTQYF. The CDR3 DNA follows: TGTGCCAGCAGTTCCCCGTCCGTGCAAGGAGCTGATACGCAGTATTTT.

This rearrangement joins TRBV2 to TRBJ2-7, with D possibly matching TRBD2 (5 bases). Germline CDR1 is SNHLY and CDR2 is FYNNEI. V was pared by 7 bases and J by 3 bases, with 10 bases between. The CDR3 is made up of 12 amino acids. CDR3: CASNEGLYEQYF. CDR3 bases: TGTGCCAGCAACGAGGGCCTCTACGAGCAGTACTTC.

This clonotype showed up just a few times. V is TRBV7-8 and J is TRBJ2-3; TRBD2 matches at 7 bases. V trimming: 3 bases; J trimming: 1 base; junction bases outside the gene matches: 4. Germline V gives CDR1 SGHVS, CDR2 FQNEAQ. CDR3 size: 15 residues. The CDR3 sequence is CASSFAGVGTDTQYF. For the CDR3, the DNA is TGTGCCAGCAGCTTTGCGGGAGTAGGCACAGATACGCAGTATTTT.

The chain carries TRBV2 and TRBJ2-3; 13 bases are shared with TRBD2. J was trimmed by 0 bases and V by 4 bases; bases with no gene match: 4. CDR3 length equals 17 residues. Germline V gives CDR1 SNHLY, CDR2 FYNNEI. The CDR3 DNA follows: TGTGCCAGCAGTGTAACTAGCGGGGGGGCCAGCACAGATACGCAGTATTTT. Its translation is CASSVTSGGASTDTQYF.

The V and J genes are TRBV7-9 and TRBJ1-1, with D perhaps matching TRBD1 (5 bases). CDR1 and CDR2 (germline): SEHNR, FQNEAQ (reference sequence). The V end was cut by 6 bases, the J end by 4 bases, with 21 bases between. This CDR3 has 16 residues. In DNA form, the CDR3 reads TGTGCCAGCAGATCAAGGGACTCCGGGGGGACCACTGAAGCTTTCTTT. Its protein is CASRSRDSGGTTEAFF. Complete variable domain (other parts from reference TRBV7-9 and TRBJ1-1): DTGVSQNPRHKITKRGQNVTFRCDPISEHNRLYWYRQTLGQGPEFLTYFQNEAQLEKSRLLSDRFSAERPKGSFSTLEIQRTEQGDSAMYLCASRSRDSGGTTEAFFGQGTRLTVV.

This clonotype was found a few times. This sequence joins TRBV9 and TRBJ2-3; D not certain. The V end was cut by 2 bases, the J end by 2 bases, with 9 bases between. This CDR3 region has 14 residues. The germline V gene encodes CDR1 SGDLS and CDR2 YYNGEE. CDR3 nucleotide sequence: TGTGCCAGCAGCGTGAGGCTCACCACAGATACGCAGTATTTT. The encoded protein is CASSVRLTTDTQYF.

CDR3: CASSAGQRVKYF. The CDR3 coding sequence is TGTGCCAGCAGCGCGGGACAGAGAGTAAAGTACTTC. V is TRBV14 and J is TRBJ2-7; tentatively, D is TRBD1 (7 bases). CDR1 and CDR2 (germline): SGHDN, FVKESK. V lost 5 bases and J lost 11, with 16 bases in between. This CDR3 region has 12 residues. Combining the CDR3 with reference TRBV14 and TRBJ2-7 gives the whole variable domain EAGVTQFPSHSVIEKGQTVTLRCDPISGHDNLYWYRRVMGKEIKFLLHFVKESKQDESGMPNNRFLAERTGGTYSTLKVQPAELEDSGVYFCASSAGQRVKYFGPGTRLTVT.